This is a list of T cell receptor beta chains from one sample in a study of cytomegalovirus exposure and HLA in healthy donors. Profiled with immunoSEQ multiplex PCR; TCRdb holds only in-frame clones, not every one. The table lists roughly 120,000 clones, 60% to 80% of them singletons, with about 16% in the top ten. The sample was PBMCs. These receptors all come from a man in his fifties in good health and CMV-seropositive. Each CDR3 is given with its conserved first and last residue. D genes are given only for firm matches. A row's size may be missing; if present it is once, few, many or a size class.

v_gene,d_gene,j_gene,abundance,CDR3nt,CDR3aa
TRBV10-1,-,TRBJ2-1,-,TGCGCCAGCAGGCCTACCCGGGACTCCCTCTCCGATGAGCAGTTCTTC,CASRPTRDSLSDEQFF
TRBV4-2,TRBD2,TRBJ2-1,-,TGTGCCAGCAGCCCGGGGGGTAGCGGGAGAGGGCAGGAGCAGTTCTTC,CASSPGGSGRGQEQFF
TRBV6-5,-,TRBJ1-6,-,TGTGCCAGCAGGAGGCAGGACAGCCAAAATTCACCCCTCCACTTT,CASRRQDSQNSPLHF
TRBV19,-,TRBJ2-7,-,TGTGCCAGTAGTATCCGACAGGACTCCTCCTACGAGCAGTACTTC,CASSIRQDSSYEQYF
TRBV28,-,TRBJ2-7,-,TGTGCCAGCAGTCTCCGACAAATATACGAGCAGTACTTC,CASSLRQIYEQYF
TRBV18,-,TRBJ2-3,-,TGTGCCAGCTCACCTGGAGGCCTCGATACGCAGTATTTT,CASSPGGLDTQYF
TRBV19,-,TRBJ1-6,once,TGTGCCAGTAGTGGGTTCGAGGGAACCTATAATTCACCCCTCCACTTT,CASSGFEGTYNSPLHF
TRBV18,-,TRBJ1-4,-,TGTGCCAGCTCACCACAGGGGTTCGAAAAACTGTTTTTT,CASSPQGFEKLFF
TRBV28,-,TRBJ2-3,-,TGTGCCAGTTCAAACAGGGCCCTCACAGATACGCAGTATTTT,CASSNRALTDTQYF
TRBV6-5,-,TRBJ1-5,-,TGTGCCAGCAGTTTCCAGGGCCCGGGCAATCAGCCCCAGCATTTT,CASSFQGPGNQPQHF
TRBV6-6,-,TRBJ2-6,-,TGTGCCAGCAGTTACTCGGACAGCTCTGGGGCCAACGTCCTGACTTTC,CASSYSDSSGANVLTF
TRBV2,-,TRBJ2-3,-,TGTGCCAGCAGTGAAAGGGTCAGGGGAATTGAGGGAGATACGCAGTATTTT,CASSERVRGIEGDTQYF
TRBV6-5,TRBD2,TRBJ2-7,few,TGTGCCAGCAGCCAACCTAGCGGGCCGACCTACGAGCAGTACTTC,CASSQPSGPTYEQYF
TRBV27,TRBD1,TRBJ1-2,-,TGTGCCAGCAGTCAGGGGGGCTATGGCTACACCTTC,CASSQGGYGYTF
TRBV28,-,TRBJ1-1,-,TGTGCCAGCAGCCCCGGGGGGCGGGCTGAAGCTTTCTTT,CASSPGGRAEAFF
TRBV5-1,TRBD1,TRBJ2-7,-,TGCGCCAGCAGCCCCTCCGGGACAGGGTCTAGAGAGCAGTACTTC,CASSPSGTGSREQYF
TRBV9,-,TRBJ2-7,-,TGTGCCAGCAGCCCGACGGTCGGGACTTACGAGCAGTACTTC,CASSPTVGTYEQYF
TRBV11-3,TRBD1,TRBJ1-2,-,TGTGCCAGCAGCTATGGGACAGGGGGGTCTAACTATGGCTACACCTTC,CASSYGTGGSNYGYTF
TRBV5-1,-,TRBJ1-4,-,TGCGCCAGCAGCTTGGGTGGCCCTAATGAAAAACTGTTTTTT,CASSLGGPNEKLFF
TRBV29-1,TRBD1,TRBJ2-1,-,TGCAGCGTTGGAATGACAGGGACGAATGAGCAGTTCTTC,CSVGMTGTNEQFF
TRBV5-6,-,TRBJ1-2,-,TGTGCCAGCAGCCTAACCGAGATCTATGGCTACACCTTC,CASSLTEIYGYTF
TRBV2,-,TRBJ1-5,-,TGTGCCAGCAGTGCGCAGGGGCGGGCGAGCAATCAGCCCCAGCATTTT,CASSAQGRASNQPQHF
TRBV2,TRBD1,TRBJ2-7,-,TGTGCCAGCAGTACAGGGGGTGTAAGGTCCTACGAGCAGTACTTC,CASSTGGVRSYEQYF
TRBV5-1,TRBD1,TRBJ2-7,-,TGCGCCAGCAGCTGGGACAGAACCTACGAGCAGTACTTC,CASSWDRTYEQYF
TRBV5-4,-,TRBJ1-3,-,TGTGCCAGACCCCGGGGGGGGAGAAACACCATATATTTT,CARPRGGRNTIYF
TRBV25-1,-,TRBJ2-1,-,TGTGCCAGCACCCCAGGGCTAGACAGCGTTGAGCAGTTCTTC,CASTPGLDSVEQFF
TRBV2,-,TRBJ1-5,-,TGTGCCAGCAGTAGACAGCATAGCAATCAGCCCCAGCATTTT,CASSRQHSNQPQHF
TRBV7-2,TRBD1,TRBJ2-7,-,TGTGCCAGCCGCTACGGGACAGGAACCTACGAGCAGTACTTC,CASRYGTGTYEQYF
TRBV7-2,-,TRBJ1-1,-,TGTGCCAGCAGCTTTTTGACAGCTATGAACACTGAAGCTTTCTTT,CASSFLTAMNTEAFF
TRBV2,-,TRBJ2-1,-,TGTGCCAGCAGTATACTTTCTACCTACAATGAGCAGTTCTTC,CASSILSTYNEQFF
TRBV4-2,-,TRBJ1-5,-,TGTGCCAGCAGCCAAGGGGGCGGGCCCCAGCATTTT,CASSQGGGPQHF
TRBV7-2,TRBD1,TRBJ2-7,few,TGTGCCAGCAGCCCGAGGACAGGGGGAGGCTACGAGCAGTACTTC,CASSPRTGGGYEQYF
TRBV6-6,-,TRBJ1-2,-,TGTGCCAGCAGTTCCTGGGAGGGGAAAAAGTATGGCTACACCTTC,CASSSWEGKKYGYTF
TRBV4-2,-,TRBJ2-5,once,TGTGCCAGCAGTCAAGTAGTCGGGCAAGAGACCCAGTACTTC,CASSQVVGQETQYF
TRBV19,TRBD1,TRBJ1-2,-,TGTGCCAGTAGTATAACAGGGGTTAACTATGGCTACACCTTC,CASSITGVNYGYTF
TRBV11-3,-,TRBJ1-6,-,TGTGCCAGCAGCTTAGTCGAGGGGGGGAGTTCACCCCTCCACTTT,CASSLVEGGSSPLHF
TRBV18,-,TRBJ2-7,-,TGTGCCAGCTCACCACAACTAACCTACGAGCAGTACTTC,CASSPQLTYEQYF
TRBV11-2,TRBD2,TRBJ2-7,-,TGTGCCAGCAGCCCGGGACTAGTTTCCTACGAGCAGTACTTC,CASSPGLVSYEQYF
TRBV11-1,-,TRBJ2-1,few,TGTGCCAGCAGCTTATGGCTGGCGGAGACCTACAATGAGCAGTTCTTC,CASSLWLAETYNEQFF
TRBV7-2,-,TRBJ2-7,-,TGTGCCAGCAGCCCCTATAACTCCTACGAGCAGTACTTC,CASSPYNSYEQYF
TRBV15,-,TRBJ2-7,once,TGTGCCACCAGCAGAGATCGGTGGGGGGCCTACGAGCAGTACTTC,CATSRDRWGAYEQYF
TRBV2,TRBD2,TRBJ2-1,-,TGTGCCAGCAGTGAAGCCCGAGCGGGGGGGCGTGGTGAGCAGTTCTTC,CASSEARAGGRGEQFF
TRBV15,-,TRBJ2-7,-,TGTGCCACCAGCAGAGAGAATCCAGGCAACTCCTACGAGCAGTACTTC,CATSRENPGNSYEQYF
TRBV18,TRBD2,TRBJ2-3,-,TGTGCCAGCCTCCGGGAGGGGAGTTTAGATACGCAGTATTTT,CASLREGSLDTQYF
TRBV5-1,-,TRBJ1-1,once,TGCGCCAGCACCGAACAGGGTCCCACTGAAGCTTTCTTT,CASTEQGPTEAFF
TRBV5-6,TRBD2,TRBJ2-3,few,TGTGCCAGCAGCTCACCCGGACTAGCGGGAGGGATAGATACGCAGTATTTT,CASSSPGLAGGIDTQYF
TRBV7-9,TRBD1,TRBJ1-2,-,TGTGCCAGCAGCCAGGGACAGGTGATAAACTATGGCTACACCTTC,CASSQGQVINYGYTF
TRBV18,-,TRBJ1-1,few,TGTGCCAGCTCACAAGGGGGGGGGAACACTGAAGCTTTCTTT,CASSQGGGNTEAFF
TRBV2,TRBD1,TRBJ1-4,few,TGTGCCAGCAGCGAGACAGGGGTGTATGAAAAACTGTTTTTT,CASSETGVYEKLFF
TRBV18,TRBD1,TRBJ2-2,-,TGTGCCAGCTCACGAGACAGGGTTGGCGGGGAGCTGTTTTTT,CASSRDRVGGELFF
TRBV4-3,-,TRBJ1-3,once,TGCGCCAGCAGCCACCCGGTAGCTGGAAACACCATATATTTT,CASSHPVAGNTIYF
TRBV5-4,TRBD1,TRBJ2-1,few,TGTGCCAGCAGCTTGAAGACAGGGGAGACTTTGGAGCAGTTCTTC,CASSLKTGETLEQFF
TRBV6-6,TRBD2,TRBJ2-7,once,TGTGCCAGCAGTAAGACTAGCGGGGGATCCTACGAGCAGTACTTC,CASSKTSGGSYEQYF
TRBV18,-,TRBJ1-2,-,TGTGCCAGCTCACCACTTGGGGCCGATGGCTACACCTTC,CASSPLGADGYTF